This T cell receptor beta chain came from a study of T cell clonotyping in hematopoietic cell transplantation (dated by TCRdb to the early 2020s). Background for the entire study: In the study, over a hundred blood samples were gathered from a few dozen consecutive transplant recipients and their related donors. Patient recruitment ran from 2015 to early 2017, and follow-up continued until late 2020 or death. For several patients, samples taken at the onset of acute graft-versus-host disease were compared with samples from patients who never developed GVHD.

With regard to this clone: The specificity of this receptor is unknown. No much larger clone exists at a distance of one base, and base qualities are not known.

TCR beta CDR3 regions were amplified from genomic DNA with the immunoSEQ assay, a bias-controlled multiplex PCR using V- and J-specific primers. In a second PCR step, the CDR3 amplicons were tagged with a proprietary barcode plus Illumina adapter sequences. An Illumina MiSeq instrument was used to sequence the CDR3 libraries. The authors' analysis ran thus. Export and quality control were performed with immunoSEQ Analyzer 3.0, and downstream analyses were performed with R Bioconductor and Immunarch. Only productive rearrangements in the normalized downsampled data set went into calculating the repertoire metrics. Pathologically expanded clonotypes were defined as those larger than 5 templates in the normalized cohort. Repertoire diversity was measured with the Inverse Simpson Index. The non-normalized data set was used for CMV-specificity analyses so that all clonotypes could be captured. Imported from immuneACCESS, the table was reduced by TCRdb to in-frame sequences with V and J called. These copies leave out some clones; in studies compared against another copy, an unresolved V gene accounts for under half, and the cause of the remainder is not known. V, J and clone size were drawn from that table, and D and trimming were deduced from the DNA. The table for this sample lists some 4,000 clones; about 80% of them were counted only once. The ten largest clonotypes hold 25% to 30% of the sample.

Here is what the overall study found, with its caveats: Inverse Simpson Index values from donors and from recipients before transplant predicted broader TCR repertoire diversity after transplant. Only a small fraction of recipient repertoires overlapped donor repertoires, with over 97% appearing de novo at the given depth. The sample size was limited, and CD4 and CD8 repertoire contributions could not be separated because cells were not sorted. After transplant, TCR diversity in recipients dropped, and pathologically expanded clonotypes increased progressively from day 30 to day 180.

What this sample's time point label stands for: recipient sample taken at acute GVHD onset. Blood from recipients was drawn roughly 28 days before transplant, then again at days 30, 100 and 180 after transplant. Nuclei Lysis Solution was used to extract genomic DNA from fresh or cryopreserved unfractionated peripheral blood mononuclear cells. Including cysteine and phenylalanine, the CDR3 has 13 amino acids. Only CDR3 DNA is held: 39 bases, read in frame from base 1. Ends trimmed: V by 1 base, J by 14 bases; bases unmatched to a gene: 8. Reading the germline V gene gives CDR1 SGHRS and CDR2 YFSETQ. Sequencing used peripheral blood mononuclear cells, obtained at the time of graft-versus-host disease after allogeneic stem cell transplant. This chain joins TRBV5-1 to TRBJ2-1, with 8 bases matching TRBD2. The sequence came from a female patient in her 50s who had an allogeneic stem cell transplant from an unrelated donor, so the T cells may come from the graft donor. Some clones in this sample may be carry-over from other donors' samples. The DNA reads as follows: TGCGCCAGCAGCTTGTCGGGGGGGCCATGGGAGTTCTTC. Its amino acids are CASSLSGGPWEFF.